A selection of T cell receptor beta chains follows, all from one sample in a study of control samples from healthy donors and cancer patients. TCRdb's table, derived via immunoSEQ multiplex PCR, lists solely in-frame clones and lacks some. The table includes 100,000 to 150,000 clones, around 86% detected once. Sequencing was done on a sample of blood. Receptor source: a man aged 35 to 55 in good health. Both conserved end residues are part of each CDR3. D genes are given only for firm matches. Clone size appears in some rows only: once, few, many, or a class for an expanded clone.

V gene: TRBV14
clone size: .
CDR3 length: 14
D gene: .
J gene: TRBJ1-1
CDR3 DNA: TGTGCCAGCAGCCATTCACGACGGAGGACTGAAGCTTTCTTT
CDR3 protein: CASSHSRRRTEAFF

V gene: TRBV21-1
clone size: .
CDR3 length: 12
D gene: .
J gene: TRBJ2-2
CDR3 DNA: TGTGCCAGCAAGGCTAACACCGGGGAGCTGTTTTTT
CDR3 protein: CASKANTGELFF

V gene: TRBV7-9
clone size: .
CDR3 length: 15
D gene: TRBD2
J gene: TRBJ2-1
CDR3 DNA: TGTGCCAGCAGCTTGACTAGCGTGGGCCTTAATGAGCAGTTCTTC
CDR3 protein: CASSLTSVGLNEQFF

V gene: TRBV2
clone size: .
CDR3 length: 13
D gene: .
J gene: TRBJ1-2
CDR3 DNA: TGTGCCAGCAGTGATCTGGGGTGGCGAGGCTACACCTTC
CDR3 protein: CASSDLGWRGYTF

V gene: TRBV6-5
clone size: .
CDR3 length: 15
D gene: TRBD2
J gene: TRBJ2-5
CDR3 DNA: TGTGCCAGCAGTTACGGGGGAGGGAGCCCGGAGACCCAGTACTTC
CDR3 protein: CASSYGGGSPETQYF

V gene: TRBV15
clone size: .
CDR3 length: 18
D gene: TRBD1
J gene: TRBJ1-4
CDR3 DNA: TGTGCCACCAGCACAGACAGGGGCCCCGGGGTAAACTTAGGAAAACTGTTTTTT
CDR3 protein: CATSTDRGPGVNLGKLFF

V gene: TRBV7-8
clone size: .
CDR3 length: 15
D gene: TRBD2
J gene: TRBJ2-1
CDR3 DNA: TGTGCCAGCAGCGAGACTAGCGGGTCCTACAATGAGCAGTTCTTC
CDR3 protein: CASSETSGSYNEQFF

V gene: TRBV15
clone size: .
CDR3 length: 13
D gene: .
J gene: TRBJ1-5
CDR3 DNA: TGTGCCACCAGCTCGCGGGGGTATCAGCCCCAGCATTTT
CDR3 protein: CATSSRGYQPQHF

V gene: TRBV6-5
clone size: .
CDR3 length: 14
D gene: .
J gene: TRBJ1-6
CDR3 DNA: TGTGCCAGCAGTCCGACCCGTTATAATTCACCCCTCCACTTT
CDR3 protein: CASSPTRYNSPLHF

V gene: TRBV30
clone size: .
CDR3 length: 14
D gene: .
J gene: TRBJ2-1
CDR3 DNA: TGTGCCTGGATCTCATGGCCCTCCGGCAATGAGCAGTTCTTC
CDR3 protein: CAWISWPSGNEQFF

V gene: TRBV4-3
clone size: .
CDR3 length: 16
D gene: .
J gene: TRBJ1-6
CDR3 DNA: TGCGCCAGCAGCCATCCTGAGGACGGCGAATATTCACCCCTCCACTTT
CDR3 protein: CASSHPEDGEYSPLHF

V gene: TRBV12-3/TRBV12-4
clone size: .
CDR3 length: 13
D gene: TRBD1
J gene: TRBJ1-2
CDR3 DNA: TGTGCCAGCAGTTGGGGGACAGGGACTGGCTACACCTTC
CDR3 protein: CASSWGTGTGYTF

V gene: TRBV10-3
clone size: .
CDR3 length: 14
D gene: .
J gene: TRBJ2-3
CDR3 DNA: TGTGCCATCAGTGAGGGAGGGGGCCCTTCGAGGCAGTATTTT
CDR3 protein: CAISEGGGPSRQYF

V gene: TRBV18
clone size: .
CDR3 length: 14
D gene: .
J gene: TRBJ1-1
CDR3 DNA: TGTGCCAGCTCACCACGGGGACGGAACACTGAAGCTTTCTTT
CDR3 protein: CASSPRGRNTEAFF

V gene: TRBV5-1
clone size: .
CDR3 length: 11
D gene: .
J gene: TRBJ2-3
CDR3 DNA: TGCGCCAGCAGCTTGGTGGATACGCAGTATTTT
CDR3 protein: CASSLVDTQYF

V gene: TRBV25-1
clone size: once
CDR3 length: 16
D gene: .
J gene: TRBJ2-2
CDR3 DNA: TGTGCCAGCAGTGGGCAGGGCTCCACGAACACCGGGGAGCTGTTTTTT
CDR3 protein: CASSGQGSTNTGELFF

V gene: TRBV6-2/TRBV6-3
clone size: .
CDR3 length: 17
D gene: TRBD1
J gene: TRBJ1-2
CDR3 DNA: TGTGCCAGCAGTTACACGCGGGCCGAGACAGGGGGTCGTGGCTACACCTTC
CDR3 protein: CASSYTRAETGGRGYTF

V gene: TRBV21-1
clone size: .
CDR3 length: 13
D gene: .
J gene: TRBJ1-2
CDR3 DNA: TGTGCCAGCAGCATTCGTAGGGACTATGGCTACACCTTC
CDR3 protein: CASSIRRDYGYTF

V gene: TRBV3-1/TRBV3-2
clone size: .
CDR3 length: 16
D gene: TRBD1
J gene: TRBJ1-1
CDR3 DNA: TGTGCCAGCACCACTGGGACAGGTACTGGTGGCACTGAAGCTTTCTTT
CDR3 protein: CASTTGTGTGGTEAFF

V gene: TRBV29-1
clone size: .
CDR3 length: 11
D gene: TRBD1
J gene: TRBJ1-1
CDR3 DNA: TGCAGCGTGTCCAGGGGGCCTGAAGCTTTCTTT
CDR3 protein: CSVSRGPEAFF

V gene: TRBV7-3
clone size: .
CDR3 length: 18
D gene: .
J gene: TRBJ2-1
CDR3 DNA: TGTGCCAGCAGCTTAACGGCTGGGGGCGGGGGTTCGTCTTTCGAGCAGTTCTTC
CDR3 protein: CASSLTAGGGGSSFEQFF

V gene: TRBV6-5
clone size: .
CDR3 length: 15
D gene: .
J gene: TRBJ2-6
CDR3 DNA: TGTGCCAGCAGTTACTCTGACTCTGGGGCCAACGTCCTGACTTTC
CDR3 protein: CASSYSDSGANVLTF

V gene: TRBV9
clone size: .
CDR3 length: 13
D gene: TRBD1
J gene: TRBJ2-5
CDR3 DNA: TGTGCCAGCAGCGTAGGACAGGGGAAGACCCAGTACTTC
CDR3 protein: CASSVGQGKTQYF

V gene: TRBV4-1
clone size: medium-sized
CDR3 length: 15
D gene: .
J gene: TRBJ1-3
CDR3 DNA: TGCGCCAGCAGCCAAGATAATAGTGGGGGCAACACCATATATTTT
CDR3 protein: CASSQDNSGGNTIYF

V gene: TRBV20-1
clone size: .
CDR3 length: 11
D gene: .
J gene: TRBJ1-5
CDR3 DNA: TGCAGTTCCCAGGGCAGCCAGCCCCAGCATTTT
CDR3 protein: CSSQGSQPQHF

V gene: TRBV12-3/TRBV12-4
clone size: .
CDR3 length: 13
D gene: TRBD2
J gene: TRBJ2-5
CDR3 DNA: TGTGCCAGCAAGGCGGGGGGTTATGAGACCCAGTACTTC
CDR3 protein: CASKAGGYETQYF

V gene: TRBV4-1
clone size: few
CDR3 length: 16
D gene: .
J gene: TRBJ2-7
CDR3 DNA: TGCGCCAGCAGCCAAGATTGGCCAGGAAGCTCCTACGAGCAGTACTTC
CDR3 protein: CASSQDWPGSSYEQYF

V gene: TRBV6-4
clone size: .
CDR3 length: 17
D gene: .
J gene: TRBJ2-1
CDR3 DNA: TGTGCCAGCAGTGACTCGACCGGGGTCTCCCCCCTTAATGAGCAGTTCTTC
CDR3 protein: CASSDSTGVSPLNEQFF

V gene: TRBV5-1
clone size: .
CDR3 length: 15
D gene: .
J gene: TRBJ1-5
CDR3 DNA: TGCGCCAGCAGCTCAACGGACAGCCGCAATCAGCCCCAGCATTTT
CDR3 protein: CASSSTDSRNQPQHF

V gene: TRBV5-1
clone size: .
CDR3 length: 16
D gene: .
J gene: TRBJ2-3
CDR3 DNA: TGCGCCAGCAGCCCGGCCGGGTTTCCTAGCACAGATACGCAGTATTTT
CDR3 protein: CASSPAGFPSTDTQYF

V gene: TRBV5-1
clone size: .
CDR3 length: 13
D gene: .
J gene: TRBJ1-4
CDR3 DNA: TGCGCCAGCGGGATTTGGGGGACTGAAAAACTGTTTTTT
CDR3 protein: CASGIWGTEKLFF

V gene: TRBV19
clone size: .
CDR3 length: 14
D gene: .
J gene: TRBJ2-2
CDR3 DNA: TGTGCCAGTCAGGCCAGGGGTAGCACCGGGGAGCTGTTTTTT
CDR3 protein: CASQARGSTGELFF

V gene: TRBV6-5
clone size: .
CDR3 length: 15
D gene: TRBD1
J gene: TRBJ1-2
CDR3 DNA: TGTGCCAGCAGGGGGCCCCGGGACAGTCCGTATGGCTACACCTTC
CDR3 protein: CASRGPRDSPYGYTF

V gene: TRBV7-2
clone size: .
CDR3 length: 14
D gene: TRBD1
J gene: TRBJ2-5
CDR3 DNA: TGTGCCAGCAGCTGGGACAGAGGGCAAGAGACCCAGTACTTC
CDR3 protein: CASSWDRGQETQYF

V gene: TRBV5-1
clone size: .
CDR3 length: 14
D gene: TRBD1
J gene: TRBJ1-4
CDR3 DNA: TGCGCCAGCAGCTCAGGGACAGCGAATGAAAAACTGTTTTTT
CDR3 protein: CASSSGTANEKLFF

V gene: TRBV5-1
clone size: .
CDR3 length: 16
D gene: .
J gene: TRBJ1-3
CDR3 DNA: TGCGCCAGCAGCCTGGCCCTCGGAGGGGCCGGAAACACCATATATTTT
CDR3 protein: CASSLALGGAGNTIYF

V gene: TRBV6-4
clone size: .
CDR3 length: 19
D gene: TRBD2
J gene: TRBJ2-7
CDR3 DNA: TGTGCCAGCAGTGACGAGTCGGGGACTAGCGGATTTTTAGTTTACGAGCAGTACTTC
CDR3 protein: CASSDESGTSGFLVYEQYF

V gene: TRBV25-1
clone size: .
CDR3 length: 15
D gene: .
J gene: TRBJ1-6
CDR3 DNA: TGTGCCAGCAGTAGAGGGGACAAGTATAATTCACCCCTCCACTTT
CDR3 protein: CASSRGDKYNSPLHF

V gene: TRBV5-4
clone size: .
CDR3 length: 14
D gene: .
J gene: TRBJ1-4
CDR3 DNA: TGTGCCAGCAGCTTAGGACAGCCAGCCCAGGAACTGTTTTTT
CDR3 protein: CASSLGQPAQELFF

V gene: TRBV10-1
clone size: .
CDR3 length: 17
D gene: TRBD1
J gene: TRBJ2-7
CDR3 DNA: TGCGCCAGCAGAGGAAGACAGGGGGAAAATGGTTCCTACGAGCAGTACTTC
CDR3 protein: CASRGRQGENGSYEQYF

V gene: TRBV29-1
clone size: .
CDR3 length: 14
D gene: .
J gene: TRBJ1-2
CDR3 DNA: TGCAGCGTTTCGGTGAGAGGTGGCAACTATGGCTACACCTTC
CDR3 protein: CSVSVRGGNYGYTF

V gene: TRBV4-1
clone size: few
CDR3 length: 14
D gene: .
J gene: TRBJ1-4
CDR3 DNA: TGCGCCAGCAGCTTACAGTTACAAGGGGAAAAACTGTTTTTT
CDR3 protein: CASSLQLQGEKLFF

V gene: TRBV3-1/TRBV3-2
clone size: .
CDR3 length: 15
D gene: TRBD2
J gene: TRBJ2-1
CDR3 DNA: TGTGCCAGCAGCCAAGTACCGCGGGGGGGCCTTGAGCAGTTCTTC
CDR3 protein: CASSQVPRGGLEQFF

V gene: TRBV6-6
clone size: .
CDR3 length: 14
D gene: .
J gene: TRBJ1-4
CDR3 DNA: TGTGCCAGCAGAGCCGGGACGGAGAATCAAAAACTGTTTTTT
CDR3 protein: CASRAGTENQKLFF

V gene: TRBV6-2/TRBV6-3
clone size: .
CDR3 length: 15
D gene: .
J gene: TRBJ1-1
CDR3 DNA: TGTGCCAGCAGCGTCCGGTTCCCCTCTGGCACTGAAGCTTTCTTT
CDR3 protein: CASSVRFPSGTEAFF

V gene: TRBV23-1
clone size: .
CDR3 length: 18
D gene: TRBD1
J gene: TRBJ2-7
CDR3 DNA: TGCGCCAGCAGTCAATCAGACTTTTGGGGACAGAGCTCCTACGAGCAGTACTTC
CDR3 protein: CASSQSDFWGQSSYEQYF

V gene: TRBV7-8
clone size: .
CDR3 length: 18
D gene: .
J gene: TRBJ2-7
CDR3 DNA: TGTGCCAGCAGCTTTTCTGACCCTCCGTGGCCGGGGGCCTACGAGCAGTACTTC
CDR3 protein: CASSFSDPPWPGAYEQYF

V gene: TRBV24-1
clone size: .
CDR3 length: 16
D gene: TRBD1
J gene: TRBJ2-3
CDR3 DNA: TGTGCCACCAGTGCGGGACAGGGGGCTAGCACAGATACGCAGTATTTT
CDR3 protein: CATSAGQGASTDTQYF

V gene: TRBV2
clone size: .
CDR3 length: 15
D gene: TRBD2
J gene: TRBJ2-5
CDR3 DNA: TGTGCCAGCAGTGAGCTAGCGGGGGGCGGGGAGACCCAGTACTTC
CDR3 protein: CASSELAGGGETQYF

V gene: TRBV19
clone size: few
CDR3 length: 14
D gene: .
J gene: TRBJ1-6
CDR3 DNA: TGTGCCTCGACCGAATGGGGAATTGACCGACGTCTCCACTTT
CDR3 protein: CASTEWGIDRRLHF

V gene: TRBV9
clone size: .
CDR3 length: 15
D gene: TRBD1
J gene: TRBJ1-4
CDR3 DNA: TGTGCCAGCAGAGGGGTAGGGACAGGGCACGAAAAACTGTTTTTT
CDR3 protein: CASRGVGTGHEKLFF

V gene: TRBV6-1
clone size: .
CDR3 length: 15
D gene: .
J gene: TRBJ1-2
CDR3 DNA: TGTGCCAGCAGTGATAAAGACAGGACTTCCTATGGCTACACCTTC
CDR3 protein: CASSDKDRTSYGYTF

V gene: TRBV6-5
clone size: .
CDR3 length: 14
D gene: .
J gene: TRBJ1-5
CDR3 DNA: TGTGCCAGCAGTTGGAGGGGTGGCAATCAGCCCCAGCATTTT
CDR3 protein: CASSWRGGNQPQHF

V gene: TRBV6-5
clone size: once
CDR3 length: 13
D gene: .
J gene: TRBJ2-7
CDR3 DNA: TGTGCCAGCAGCCGGACAGCCAACTACGAGCAGTACTTC
CDR3 protein: CASSRTANYEQYF

V gene: TRBV5-5
clone size: .
CDR3 length: 15
D gene: .
J gene: TRBJ2-7
CDR3 DNA: TGTGCCAGCAGCTTGGAAGGGACGGTAACCTACGAGCAGTACTTC
CDR3 protein: CASSLEGTVTYEQYF

V gene: TRBV12-3/TRBV12-4
clone size: .
CDR3 length: 13
D gene: .
J gene: TRBJ1-1
CDR3 DNA: TGTGCCAGCAGTTCTCCTGCGAACACTGAAGCTTTCTTT
CDR3 protein: CASSSPANTEAFF